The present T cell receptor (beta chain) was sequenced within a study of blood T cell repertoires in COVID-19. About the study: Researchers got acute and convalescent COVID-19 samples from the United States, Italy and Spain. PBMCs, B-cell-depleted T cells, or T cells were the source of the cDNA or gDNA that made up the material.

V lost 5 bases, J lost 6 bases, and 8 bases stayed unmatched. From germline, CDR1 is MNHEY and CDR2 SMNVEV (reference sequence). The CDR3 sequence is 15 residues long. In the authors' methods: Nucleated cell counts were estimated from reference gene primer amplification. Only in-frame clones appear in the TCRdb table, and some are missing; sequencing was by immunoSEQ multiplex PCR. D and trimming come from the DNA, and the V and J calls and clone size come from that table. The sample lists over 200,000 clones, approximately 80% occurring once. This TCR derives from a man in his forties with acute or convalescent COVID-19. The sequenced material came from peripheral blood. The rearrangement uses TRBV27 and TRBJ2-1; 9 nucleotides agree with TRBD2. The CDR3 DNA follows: TGTGCCAGCAGTAGGGGACTAGCTCGGGGCAATGAGCAGTTCTTC. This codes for CASSRGLARGNEQFF.